These 27 T cell receptor beta chains share one sample of origin, sequenced in a study of cytomegalovirus exposure and HLA in healthy donors. Researchers ran the PCR with 60 Vbeta and 13 Jbeta primers. This table comes from immunoSEQ multiplex PCR, and its TCRdb copy is limited to in-frame clones, with some not included. The data show 95,000 to 150,000 clones, approximately 74% seen once. Sequencing was carried out using PBMCs. The source of these receptors is a man aged 40-49 years in good health and CMV-seropositive.

The chain links TRBV2 to TRBJ1-4, with 7 bases aligning to TRBD1. Unmatched junction bases numbered 6, after V lost 3 bases and J lost 8 bases. The CDR3 loop spans 14 amino acids. The V gene's germline CDR1 is SNHLY and CDR2 FYNNEI. The chain's CDR3 is CASSDGDRDEKLFF. The CDR3 nucleotides read TGTGCCAGCAGTGATGGAGACAGGGACGAAAAACTGTTTTTT.

This clone was detected only a few times. The chain links TRBV27 to TRBJ2-3, with no clear D. CDR3 length equals 16 residues. V lost 5 bases and J 0 bases, leaving 15 bases between the germline ends. Germline CDR1 and CDR2: MNHEY and SMNVEV (reference sequence). CDR3 bases: TGTGCCAGCAGTGAGCTACGAACTACTAGCACAGATACGCAGTATTTT. It encodes CASSELRTTSTDTQYF.

There are a few counts of this clone. This chain uses TRBV5-4 with TRBJ1-2, with 9 bases fitting TRBD1. From germline, CDR1 is SGHNT and CDR2 YYREEE (reference sequence). The CDR3 is made up of 14 amino acids. V was clipped by 1 base and J by 6 bases; unmatched bases: 4. The CDR3 loop is CASSLNRGRNGYTF. CDR3 DNA sequence: TGTGCCAGCAGCTTGAACAGGGGGCGGAATGGCTACACCTTC.

This sequence joins TRBV6-5 and TRBJ2-1, with 8 bases that match TRBD2. Losses at the gene ends were 7 bases for V and 6 bases for J; bases not matched to a gene: 8. CDR1 is MNHEY and CDR2 is SVGAGI in the germline V gene. There are 14 residues in the CDR3. CDR3 in DNA: TGTGCCAGCACTAAGGCGGGGGGCGCCAATGAGCAGTTCTTC. It is translated as CASTKAGGANEQFF.

The chain couples TRBV6-1 to TRBJ2-7, with a weak D call TRBD2 (6 bases). The germline V gene encodes CDR1 MNHNS and CDR2 SASEGT. The CDR3 has 13 amino acids. V lost 6 bases and J 12 bases, leaving 21 bases between the germline ends. CDR3 loop: CASRFFGGWDLYF. The CDR3 nucleotides read TGTGCCAGCAGATTCTTCGGGGGTTGGGACTTGTACTTC.

The chain has TRBV7-8 and TRBJ2-7; D is unresolved. Germline CDR1 is SGHVS and CDR2 is FQNEAQ. The ends were cut back, 5 bases at V and 0 bases at J, with 14 bases in the middle. The CDR3 spans 15 residues. The CDR3 protein is CASSPPRYSSYEQYF. As DNA, the CDR3 is TGTGCCAGCAGCCCCCCACGGTATAGCTCCTACGAGCAGTACTTC.

The V call is TRBV30, the J call TRBJ2-2, with a possible D match to TRBD2 (5 bases). The CDR3 is 13 amino acids. The germline gives CDR1 GTSNPN, CDR2 SVGIG (reference sequence). V was clipped by 2 bases and J by 9 bases, with 13 bases between them. CDR3 coding DNA: TGTGCCTGGAGTCCCGGGGTGGTCCGGGAGCTGTTTTTT. Encoded protein: CAWSPGVVRELFF.

This chain joins TRBV27 and TRBJ2-1, with D hard to call. Trimming cost V 6 bases and J 3 bases, with 3 bases left between them. This CDR3 comprises 11 residues. Germline values: CDR1 MNHEY, CDR2 SMNVEV (reference sequence). The chain's CDR3 is CASRLYNEQFF. The DNA for the CDR3 is TGTGCCAGCAGACTCTACAATGAGCAGTTCTTC.

In its sample, this clone was seen a few times. V usage is TRBV10-3 and J usage is TRBJ2-7, with D possibly being TRBD1 (6 bases). The germline gives CDR1 ENHRY, CDR2 SYGVKD. This CDR3 comprises 15 residues. Between the trimmed V and J ends, which lost 2 bases and 8 bases, there was a span of 19 bases. CDR3 loop: CAISENLGTNNKQYF. The CDR3 nucleotides read TGTGCCATCAGTGAGAATTTGGGGACAAACAACAAGCAGTACTTC.

V and J are TRBV7-2 and TRBJ2-2, with 9 bases aligning to TRBD2. The trim removed 7 bases at V and 0 bases at J, leaving 12 bases unmatched. This CDR3 has 18 amino acids. Per the germline V gene, CDR1 is SGHTA and CDR2 is FQGNSA. Here the CDR3 DNA reads TGTGCCAGCACCAGGACGCCGGCTAGCGGGGCGAACACCGGGGAGCTGTTTTTT. This gives the protein CASTRTPASGANTGELFF.

This rearrangement joins TRBV10-3 to TRBJ2-2; possibly TRBD1 for D (6 bases). Trimming removed 10 bases at V and 6 bases at J, with 12 bases between. CDR1 and CDR2 (germline): ENHRY, SYGVKD. The CDR3 contains 12 residues. The DNA for the CDR3 is TGTGCCACGACACAGGGTCCCGGGGAGCTGTTTTTT. Its protein is CATTQGPGELFF.

This sequence joins TRBV11-2 and TRBJ2-7; a possible D gene is TRBD2 (5 bases). Germline V gives CDR1 SGHAT, CDR2 FQNNGV. This CDR3 contains 15 residues. Trimming took 2 bases from V and 5 from J, leaving 16 bases between them. DNA of the CDR3: TGTGCCAGCAGCTTATGGCAGAGGGCTACGAACGAGCAGTACTTC. Translating it yields CASSLWQRATNEQYF.

The chain couples TRBV5-1 to TRBJ2-1; TRBD1 matches 12 bases. CDR3 length: 17 residues. Germline V gives CDR1 SGHRS, CDR2 YFSETQ. The ends lost 0 bases at V and 6 bases at J; junction bases unmatched: 7. In DNA form, the CDR3 reads TGCGCCAGCAGCTTGGATGGGGACAGGGGGCGCAGCAATGAGCAGTTCTTC. Protein sequence: CASSLDGDRGRSNEQFF. The entire variable domain, with the rest obtained from reference TRBV5-1 and TRBJ2-1, is as follows: KAGVTQTPRYLIKTRGQQVTLSCSPISGHRSVSWYQQTPGQGLQFLFEYFSETQRNKGNFPGRFSGRQFSNSRSEMNVSTLELGDSALYLCASSLDGDRGRSNEQFFGPGTRLTVL.

This chain uses TRBV7-6 with TRBJ2-3; the D is unclear. The CDR3 is 15 residues long. V dropped 3 bases and J dropped 1 base, with 11 bases sitting between them. CDR1 and CDR2 from the germline V gene are SGHVS and FNYEAQ. The CDR3, as DNA: TGTGCCAGCAGCTTGAGACTTTCCCGCACAGATACGCAGTATTTT. Protein product: CASSLRLSRTDTQYF.

The J gene is TRBJ1-1, the V gene TRBV2; D gene uncertain. Germline V lookup: CDR1 SNHLY, CDR2 FYNNEI. V lost 5 bases to trimming and J lost 9 bases, with 13 bases between them. This CDR3 spans 12 amino acids. The CDR3: CASSTRAEKAFF. The CDR3 DNA is TGTGCCAGCAGTACGCGGGCGGAAAAAGCTTTCTTT.

The rearrangement joins TRBV28 to TRBJ2-1, with TRBD2 matching over 9 bases. The germline CDR1 and CDR2 sequences are MDHEN and SYDVKM. Germline trimming cut 5 bases from V and 8 bases from J; bases unmatched to any gene: 13. The length of the CDR3 is 16 residues. CDR3 loop: CASSTLGLAPGHEQFF. The CDR3 DNA sequence: TGTGCCAGCAGTACCCTGGGACTAGCTCCCGGTCATGAGCAGTTCTTC. Looking up the rest from reference TRBV28 and TRBJ2-1 gives the full variable domain: DVKVTQSSRYLVKRTGEKVFLECVQDMDHENMFWYRQDPGLGLRLIYFSYDVKMKEKGDIPEGYSVSREKKERFSLILESASTNQTSMYLCASSTLGLAPGHEQFFGPGTRLTVL.

The rearrangement joins TRBV2 to TRBJ2-1; 9 bases map to TRBD2. The CDR3 is 15 residues long. CDR1 SNHLY and CDR2 FYNNEI come from the germline V gene. V lost 6 bases, J lost 4 bases, and 7 bases stayed unmatched. The CDR3 sequence is CASRPGLATYNEQFF. The CDR3, as DNA: TGTGCCAGCAGGCCGGGACTAGCAACATACAATGAGCAGTTCTTC. The variable domain in full, completed from reference TRBV2 and TRBJ2-1, reads EPEVTQTPSHQVTQMGQEVILRCVPISNHLYFYWYRQILGQKVEFLVSFYNNEISEKSEIFDDQFSVERPDGSNFTLKIRSTKLEDSAMYFCASRPGLATYNEQFFGPGTRLTVL.

The rearrangement links TRBV18 to TRBJ2-2; 7 nucleotides agree with TRBD1. Unmatched junction bases numbered 8, after V lost 6 bases and J lost 4 bases. CDR1 KGHSH and CDR2 LQKENI come from the germline V gene. CDR3 size: 15 residues. CDR3 nucleotides: TGTGCCAGCTCCCCTACAGGGGTGGCCACCGGGGAGCTGTTTTTT. It specifies CASSPTGVATGELFF.

This clone was observed a handful of times. The chain joins TRBV29-1 to TRBJ2-1; TRBD2 agrees at 7 bases. From germline, CDR1 is SQVTM and CDR2 ANQGSEA. The CDR3 extends over 14 amino acids. V trimming: 6 bases; J trimming: 4 bases; junction bases outside the gene matches: 9. The CDR3 is CSVALTSRYNEQFF. CDR3 DNA sequence: TGCAGCGTCGCCCTGACTAGCAGATACAATGAGCAGTTCTTC.

J is TRBJ1-4 and V is TRBV9; possible D gene TRBD1, 5 bases. The CDR3 consists of 16 residues. The V end was cut by 0 bases, the J end by 4 bases, with 13 bases between. Germline lookup yields CDR1 SGDLS and CDR2 YYNGEE. CDR3 loop: CASSVGGQGGNEKLFF. The CDR3 nucleotides read TGTGCCAGCAGCGTAGGGGGCCAGGGAGGTAATGAAAAACTGTTTTTT.

The chain combines TRBV7-6 with TRBJ2-7, with 11 bases fitting TRBD2. V lost 1 base and J lost 0; bases outside the gene matches: 8. The CDR3 sequence is 18 residues long. Germline values: CDR1 SGHVS, CDR2 FNYEAQ. As DNA, the CDR3 is TGTGCCAGCAGCTTAGTTAGTCTAGCGGGAGGATCCTCCTACGAGCAGTACTTC. The encoded protein is CASSLVSLAGGSSYEQYF.

The rearrangement uses TRBV28 and TRBJ1-1; TRBD1 aligns across 7 bases. This CDR3 spans 15 amino acids. V dropped 3 bases and J dropped 2; count of bases not matched to a gene: 6. Germline assignment: CDR1 MDHEN and CDR2 SYDVKM. The chain's CDR3 is CASSFSQGRNTEAFF. The CDR3 DNA reads TGTGCCAGCAGTTTCTCACAGGGGAGAAACACTGAAGCTTTCTTT.

This clone has just one count. The chain couples TRBV2 to TRBJ1-5; TRBD1 agrees at 8 bases. From germline, CDR1 is SNHLY and CDR2 FYNNEI. V trimming: 6 bases; J trimming: 7 bases; junction bases outside the gene matches: 8. This CDR3 is 14 amino acids long. The CDR3 here is CASSLAQGGQPQHF. The CDR3 nucleotides read TGTGCCAGCAGCCTGGCACAGGGGGGGCAGCCCCAGCATTTT.

The chain recombines TRBV7-2 with TRBJ2-4, with no clear D. The germline V and J ends were trimmed by 1 base and 3 bases, with 7 bases remaining between them. Germline loops: CDR1 SGHTA, CDR2 FQGNSA. CDR3 length: 14 residues. As DNA, the CDR3 is TGTGCCAGCAGCTTAGAGCTGAGCAAAAACATTCAGTACTTC. It yields the protein CASSLELSKNIQYF. The full variable domain, rest sourced from reference TRBV7-2 and TRBJ2-4, is GAGVSQSPSNKVTEKGKDVELRCDPISGHTALYWYRQSLGQGLEFLIYFQGNSAPDKSGLPSDRFSAERTGGSVSTLTIQRTQQEDSAVYLCASSLELSKNIQYFGAGTRLSVL.

J is TRBJ2-1 and V is TRBV5-1, with D possibly matching TRBD1 (6 bases). Trimming left V 0 bases short and J 8 bases short, with 18 bases between. Looked up from germline, CDR1 is SGHRS and CDR2 is YFSETQ. This CDR3 is built from 16 residues. CDR3 sequence: CASSLANWQGIDEQFF. The CDR3 nucleotides are TGCGCCAGCAGCTTGGCCAACTGGCAGGGGATCGATGAGCAGTTCTTC.

The chain carries TRBV19 and TRBJ1-2, with TRBD1 identical over 7 bases. V gave up 3 bases and J gave up 8 bases; unmatched junction bases: 3. The CDR3 totals 12 residues. Germline-derived CDR1 and CDR2 are LNHDA and SQIVND (reference sequence). CDR3 region: CASSIGGGGYTF. CDR3 DNA: TGTGCCAGTAGTATTGGAGGGGGCGGCTACACCTTC.

The rearrangement joins TRBV4-2 to TRBJ2-5; 7 bases match TRBD2. Trimming cost V 3 bases and J 7 bases; bases outside gene matches: 8. The CDR3 totals 14 residues. Germline V CDR1 and CDR2: LGHNA, YNFKEQ. Here the CDR3 reads CASSHSGPGGTQYF. In DNA, the CDR3 is TGTGCCAGCAGCCATTCGGGTCCGGGAGGGACCCAGTACTTC.